This T cell receptor (beta chain) was retrieved from a study of blood T cell repertoires in COVID-19. Original analysis: How many nucleated cells were present was estimated from reference gene primer amplification. The table came from immunoSEQ multiplex PCR; TCRdb's copy has only in-frame clones and leaves some out. V and J calls and clone size are those listed in that table; D and trimming were worked out from the DNA. The data hold some 390,000 clones, with approximately 91% observed a single time. The V end was cut by 7 bases, the J end by 4 bases, with 16 bases between. This CDR3 is 14 amino acids long. Germline V gene data show CDR1 as MDHEN and CDR2 as SYDVKM. This clone was found a few times.

The source is a woman aged 40 to 55 with COVID-19, enrolled during active disease. Sequencing was carried out using peripheral blood. The V call is TRBV28, the J call TRBJ1-1; perhaps TRBD1 as D (5 bases). The CDR3 loop is CASTLGGVVTEAFF. The CDR3 DNA follows: TGTGCCAGCACCTTGGGGGGAGTAGTCACTGAAGCTTTCTTT.